Below are 9 T cell receptor beta chains sequenced from a single sample in a study of blood T cells in healthy people across ages. Then a second PCR, running roughly 7 to 12 cycles, was carried out with a sample-barcoded 5' primer and a J-beta primer mix. TCRdb processed the 5' RACE reads anew with MiXCR; each CDR3 protein has one entry. Among approximately 780,000 distinct CDR3 sequences listed, 20% to 30% were seen once. These same data were also listed under a study on T cells of mothers and their children.

Sequencing was carried out using blood. These receptors were obtained from a boy younger than 18 in good health.

Only a few counts were recorded for this clonotype. The chain carries TRBV20-1 and TRBJ2-1; possibly TRBD1 for D (6 bases). The length of the CDR3 is 11 residues. Germline lookup yields CDR1 DFQATT and CDR2 SNEGSKA (reference sequence). The V gene lost 6 bases and the J gene lost 5 bases, with 8 bases spanning the gap. The CDR3 loop is CSAWDNNEQFF. For the CDR3, the DNA is TGCAGTGCGTGGGACAACAATGAGCAGTTCTTC.

This clonotype has more than one count but fewer than ten. The chain is built from TRBV2 and TRBJ2-5; D perhaps matches TRBD1 (6 bases). CDR1 and CDR2 from the germline V gene are SNHLY and FYNNEI. V was shortened by 6 bases and J by 5 bases, with 16 bases between the two germline ends. The CDR3 length is 14 residues. CDR3 in DNA: TGTGCCAGCAGCTCCCTGGGGGCTGGGGAGACCCAGTACTTC. This translates into CASSSLGAGETQYF.

As for this clonotype: The CDR3 carries no conserved terminal phenylalanine or tryptophan, so it likely arises from a read error. The chain is built from TRBV9 and TRBJ2-7; maybe TRBD2 (7 bases). Germline assignment: CDR1 SGDLS and CDR2 YYNGEE. The CDR3 length is 16 residues. The ends were cut back, 3 bases at V and 0 bases at J, with 16 bases in the middle. CDR3 nucleotides: TGTGCCAGCAGCGAGGACCTGGGGGGGGCCTCCTACGAGCAGTACTCC. Its translation: CASSEDLGGASYEQYS.

The rearrangement uses TRBV12-3 or TRBV12-4 and TRBJ2-1; D perhaps matches TRBD1 (6 bases). Trimming removed 2 bases from V and 6 bases from J, with 11 bases in between. The CDR3 covers 14 residues. This chain's CDR3 is CASSLSAGANEQFF. The CDR3 nucleotides read TGTGCCAGCAGTTTATCCGCAGGGGCCAATGAGCAGTTCTTC.

There are a few counts of this clonotype. This chain uses TRBV5-5 with TRBJ2-2, with no clear D. Germline V gene sequence: CDR1 SGHKS, CDR2 YYEKEE (reference sequence). This CDR3 has 15 amino acids. Trimming left V 1 base short and J 3 bases short, with 10 bases between. The CDR3 region has the DNA TGTGCCAGCAGCTTGAGGAGCACACACACCGGGGAGCTGTTTTTT. Its translation: CASSLRSTHTGELFF.

This clonotype was counted a few times. The V call is TRBV7-3, the J call TRBJ2-5; TRBD2 agrees at 7 bases. From germline, CDR1 is SGHTA and CDR2 FQGTGA. CDR3 length equals 15 residues. Germline trimming cut 5 bases from V and 11 bases from J; bases unmatched to any gene: 17. This CDR3 reads CASSTGTSSAGEQYF. The CDR3, as DNA: TGTGCCAGCAGCACTGGGACTTCCAGCGCGGGGGAGCAGTACTTC.

J is TRBJ1-4 and V is TRBV25-1; D gene unclear. The CDR3 consists of 17 residues. Germline values: CDR1 MGHDK, CDR2 SYGVNS. Trimming took 5 bases from V and 3 from J, leaving 19 bases between them. CDR3 sequence (DNA): TGTGCCAGCAGTCCCCCCCATGGGTTTGAACCTAATGAAAAACTGTTTTTT. It is translated as CASSPPHGFEPNEKLFF.

In regard to this clonotype: One junction end disagrees with the germline gene, perhaps due to a read error. The rearrangement links TRBV5-1 to TRBJ2-5; TRBD1 might be the D (6 bases). Germline V gene lookup returns CDR1 SGHRS and CDR2 YFSETQ. The CDR3 sequence is 14 residues long. The CDR3 sequence is CATSPGHQQETQYF. The CDR3 nucleotides are TGCGCCACCAGCCCGGGACATCAACAAGAGACCCAGTACTTC.

The V call is TRBV5-1, the J call TRBJ2-3, with 13 bases fitting TRBD2. The trim removed 4 bases at V and 9 bases at J, leaving 11 bases unmatched. The CDR3 contains 16 residues. Germline V gene sequence: CDR1 SGHRS, CDR2 YFSETQ. The CDR3 sequence: CASSPGTSGAQRTQYF. For the CDR3, the DNA is TGCGCCAGCAGCCCCGGGACTAGCGGGGCACAGAGGACGCAGTATTTT.